One sample yielded the 16 T cell receptor beta chains listed below, sequenced in a study of T cell clones after liver transplantation (dated 2019 in TCRdb). Library creation used the immunoSEQ multiplex PCR assay. The table comes from immuneACCESS by way of TCRdb, which keeps in-frame sequences with V and J called. Part of the clones is missing from these tables; in studies checked, under half for an unresolved V gene and the rest for unknown reasons. The sample table contains roughly 120,000 clones; only one count was recorded for roughly nine tenths of them. Around 0.86% of the sample belongs to the ten largest clones. The material sequenced was CD4+ T cells from blood, taken 12 months after liver transplant. Receptor source: a human patient who received a liver transplant. Some T cells may be donor cells from the graft after a transplant.

The chain couples TRBV19 to TRBJ2-2; tentative D call: TRBD1 (5 bases). Germline CDR1 and CDR2: LNHDA and SQIVND (reference sequence). The CDR3 length is 16 residues. Trimming took off 3 bases at V and 0 bases at J, with 11 bases between the two ends. The CDR3 region is CASSIRALANTGELFF. DNA for the CDR3: TGTGCCAGTAGTATCAGGGCACTCGCGAACACCGGGGAGCTGTTTTTT.

The chain employs TRBV18 and TRBJ1-5; no definite D call. CDR1 is KGHSH and CDR2 is LQKENI in the germline V gene. Trimming took off 3 bases at V and 7 bases at J, with 13 bases between the two ends. This CDR3 region has 14 residues. The chain's CDR3 is CASSPSEGLQPQHF. CDR3 nucleotides: TGTGCCAGCTCACCGAGTGAGGGATTGCAGCCCCAGCATTTT.

CDR3 nucleotides: TGTGCCAGCAGCTTCCGGGACAGGAACACCGGGGAGCTGTTTTTT. Translating it yields CASSFRDRNTGELFF. The chain recombines TRBV7-8 with TRBJ2-2; 7 bases fit TRBD1. Looked up from germline, CDR1 is SGHVS and CDR2 is FQNEAQ. Trimming cost V 3 bases and J 1 base; bases outside gene matches: 2. CDR3 length: 15 residues.

This sequence joins TRBV27 and TRBJ1-4, with a weak D call TRBD1 (5 bases). CDR3 length: 14 residues. Germline V gene sequence: CDR1 MNHEY, CDR2 SMNVEV (reference sequence). V gave up 4 bases and J gave up 7 bases, with 13 bases separating them. The CDR3 is CASSWGREGEKLFF. CDR3 DNA sequence: TGTGCCAGCAGTTGGGGCAGGGAAGGTGAAAAACTGTTTTTT.

This clone appeared a few times. V usage is TRBV28 and J usage is TRBJ1-5, with 8 nucleotides matching TRBD1. V lost 4 bases and J lost 1; bases outside the gene matches: 9. CDR3 length: 17 amino acids. Germline V gene sequence: CDR1 MDHEN, CDR2 SYDVKM. CDR3 sequence (DNA): TGTGCCAGCAGTTCCCACCCCGGACAGGGAAGCAATCAGCCCCAGCATTTT. Amino acids: CASSSHPGQGSNQPQHF.

The chain carries TRBV6-5 and TRBJ2-7, with D maybe TRBD2 (6 bases). The CDR3 loop spans 14 amino acids. Trimming removed 6 bases from V and 4 bases from J, with 16 bases in between. Germline CDR1 reads MNHEY; CDR2 reads SVGAGI. The CDR3 here is CASSLTRDLYEQYF. CDR3 nucleotide sequence: TGTGCCAGCAGCCTAACCCGGGACTTATACGAGCAGTACTTC.

This clone is a singleton in its sample. The rearrangement uses TRBV11-3 and TRBJ2-1; D may be TRBD2 (6 bases). This CDR3 is 18 amino acids long. Per germline, CDR1 SGHNT and CDR2 YENEEA. The V and J ends lost 1 base and 3 bases respectively, with 19 bases between them. The CDR3 DNA sequence: TGTGCCAGCAGCTTAGGTTCGGGATGGGGGGTAGGCTACAATGAGCAGTTCTTC. Protein: CASSLGSGWGVGYNEQFF.

The chain uses TRBV4-2 and TRBJ2-3, with D unresolved. The CDR3 is 12 amino acids. Trimming removed 0 bases at V and 4 bases at J, with 2 bases between. Germline values: CDR1 LGHNA, CDR2 YNFKEQ. The CDR3 loop is CASSQEADTQYF. The CDR3, as DNA: TGTGCCAGCAGCCAAGAGGCAGATACGCAGTATTTT.

The V and J genes are TRBV7-9 and TRBJ2-7, with 9 bases that match TRBD1. The CDR3 runs to 16 residues. Germline V gives CDR1 SEHNR, CDR2 FQNEAQ (reference sequence). Trimming took 3 bases from V and 1 from J; bases not matched to a gene: 7. CDR3: CASSLISGQGSYEQYF. Here the CDR3 DNA reads TGTGCCAGCAGCTTGATTTCGGGACAGGGTTCCTACGAGCAGTACTTC.

The J gene is TRBJ2-1, the V gene TRBV2; D is undetermined. Germline CDR1 SNHLY, CDR2 FYNNEI. Between the trimmed V and J ends, which lost 4 bases and 8 bases, there was a span of 6 bases. This CDR3 comprises 11 residues. CDR3 sequence (DNA): TGTGCCAGCAGTGTCGCAGATGAGCAGTTCTTC. As protein: CASSVADEQFF.

The chain joins TRBV7-3 to TRBJ1-1; unclear D gene. CDR3 length: 13 amino acids. Trimming took 0 bases from V and 0 from J, leaving 2 bases between them. Germline V gene data show CDR1 as SGHTA and CDR2 as FQGTGA. The CDR3 DNA reads TGTGCCAGCAGCTTAACAATGAACACTGAAGCTTTCTTT. This sequence encodes CASSLTMNTEAFF.

This clone occurred once. The rearrangement links TRBV28 to TRBJ1-5; possible D gene TRBD1, 5 bases. Per germline, CDR1 MDHEN and CDR2 SYDVKM. CDR3 size: 12 residues. V lost 5 bases and J 8 bases, leaving 10 bases between the germline ends. The CDR3 DNA reads as TGTGCCAGCAGTACGGGGACCAAGCCCCAGCATTTT. Residues: CASSTGTKPQHF.

This chain joins TRBV4-2 and TRBJ2-5; 7 bases line up with TRBD1. This CDR3 is 15 amino acids long. Germline V gives CDR1 LGHNA, CDR2 YNFKEQ. Losses at the gene ends were 1 base for V and 1 base for J; bases not matched to a gene: 3. The CDR3 reads CASSQVGDSQETQYF. The CDR3 nucleotides read TGTGCCAGCAGCCAAGTAGGGGACAGCCAAGAGACCCAGTACTTC.

V and J are TRBV6-5 and TRBJ1-3; no firm D call. Per germline, CDR1 MNHEY and CDR2 SVGAGI. The CDR3 extends over 13 amino acids. The ends were cut back, 7 bases at V and 0 bases at J, with 7 bases in the middle. The DNA of the CDR3 is TGTGCCAGCACCTCAGTCTCTGGAAACACCATATATTTT. The encoded protein is CASTSVSGNTIYF.

This clone was seen a single time. The chain links TRBV19 to TRBJ1-4; D is ambiguous. Per germline, CDR1 LNHDA and CDR2 SQIVND (reference sequence). The CDR3 has 11 residues. Trimming removed 4 bases at V and 7 bases at J, with 4 bases between. The CDR3 spells CASSTTEKLFF. In DNA form, the CDR3 reads TGTGCCAGTAGTACGACTGAAAAACTGTTTTTT.

The chain employs TRBV5-1 and TRBJ1-6; no clear D. The CDR3 extends over 14 amino acids. V was clipped by 0 bases and J by 6 bases, with 7 bases between them. Germline assignment: CDR1 SGHRS and CDR2 YFSETQ. This CDR3 is CASSLESSNSPLHF. CDR3 nucleotide sequence: TGCGCCAGCAGCTTGGAAAGTTCTAATTCACCCCTCCACTTT. Using reference TRBV5-1 and TRBJ1-6 for the parts outside the CDR3, the full variable domain is KAGVTQTPRYLIKTRGQQVTLSCSPISGHRSVSWYQQTPGQGLQFLFEYFSETQRNKGNFPGRFSGRQFSNSRSEMNVSTLELGDSALYLCASSLESSNSPLHFGNGTRLTVT.